The clone carrying this T cell receptor beta chain showed up many times. What it recognizes is unknown. Trimming left V 11 bases short and J 3 bases short, with 17 bases between. This CDR3 has 13 residues. The germline gives CDR1 SNHLY, CDR2 FYNNEI. The sample is drawn from a study of regulatory T cells in long-lasting Graves disease. General study points: TRBV28, TRBJ1-2 and TRBJ2-5 emerged as the favored segments in persistent disease.

The time point was: persistent/refractory GD, antithyroid drugs over 5 years with positive TRAb. The TCR library was made from RNA extracted from PBMCs. One endocrinology department in Xi'an, China, was where patients came from. CDR3-region Arm-PCR and iRepertoire HTBI primers produced the TCR beta libraries. TCRdb re-called the multiplex PCR reads with MiXCR, one entry per CDR3 protein. The sample holds about 420,000 distinct CDR3 sequences, about 25% seen once. The receptor was derived from a female donor with Graves disease. This chain links TRBV2 with TRBJ2-7; D may be TRBD2 (6 bases). The material was peripheral blood mononuclear cells (PBMCs), obtained when the disease was refractory, from a patient treated with antithyroid drugs. CDR3 in amino acids: CAGQRGLLYEQYF. CDR3 nucleotide sequence: TGTGCCGGCCAAAGAGGACTACTCTACGAGCAGTACTTC.